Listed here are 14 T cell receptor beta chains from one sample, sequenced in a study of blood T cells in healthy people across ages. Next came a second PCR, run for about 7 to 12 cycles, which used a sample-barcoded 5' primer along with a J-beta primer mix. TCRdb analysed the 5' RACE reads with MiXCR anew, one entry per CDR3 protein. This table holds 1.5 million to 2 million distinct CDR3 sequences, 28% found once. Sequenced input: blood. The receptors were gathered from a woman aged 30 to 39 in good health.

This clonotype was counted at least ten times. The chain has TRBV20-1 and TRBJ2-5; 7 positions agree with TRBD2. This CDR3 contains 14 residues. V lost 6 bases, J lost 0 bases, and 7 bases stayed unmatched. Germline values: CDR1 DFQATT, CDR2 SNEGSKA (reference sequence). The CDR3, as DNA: TGCAGTGCACCTTATCGGGGGGACCAAGAGACCCAGTACTTC. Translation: CSAPYRGDQETQYF.

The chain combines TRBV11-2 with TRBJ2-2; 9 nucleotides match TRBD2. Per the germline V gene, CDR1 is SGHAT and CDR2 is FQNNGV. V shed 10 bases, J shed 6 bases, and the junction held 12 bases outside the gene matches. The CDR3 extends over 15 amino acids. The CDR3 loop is CATGPGLAYAGELFF. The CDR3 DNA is TGTGCCACGGGACCCGGACTAGCGTACGCCGGGGAGCTGTTTTTT.

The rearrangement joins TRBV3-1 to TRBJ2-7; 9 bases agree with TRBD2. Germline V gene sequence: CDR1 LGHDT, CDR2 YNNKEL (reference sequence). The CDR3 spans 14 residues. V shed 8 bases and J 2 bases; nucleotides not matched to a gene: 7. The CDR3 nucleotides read TGTGCCAGCGGCCCGACTAGCGGACCCTACGAGCAGTACTTC. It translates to CASGPTSGPYEQYF.

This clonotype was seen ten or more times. CDR3 sequence reads: CASSTGTGGETQYF. CDR3 coding DNA: TGTGCCAGCAGCACCGGGACAGGGGGTGAGACCCAGTACTTC. The rearrangement links TRBV19 to TRBJ2-5; 11 nucleotides align to TRBD1. V shed 9 bases and J 5 bases; nucleotides not matched to a gene: 8. The CDR3 consists of 14 residues. CDR1 and CDR2 from the germline V gene are LNHDA and SQIVND (reference sequence). The full variable domain, with the rest looked up from reference TRBV19 and TRBJ2-5, is DGGITQSPKYLFRKEGQNVTLSCEQNLNHDAMYWYRQDPGQGLRLIYYSQIVNDFQKGDIAEGYSVSREKKESFPLTVTSAQKNPTAFYLCASSTGTGGETQYFGPGTRLLVL.

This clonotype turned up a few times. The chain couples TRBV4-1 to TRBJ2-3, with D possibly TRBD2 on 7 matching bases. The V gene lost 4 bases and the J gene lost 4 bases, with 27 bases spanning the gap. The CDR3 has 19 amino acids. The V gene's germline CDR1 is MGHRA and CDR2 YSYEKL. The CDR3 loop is CASSLVPTATGGPPDTQYF. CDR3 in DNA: TGCGCCAGCAGCCTCGTCCCCACAGCGACGGGGGGCCCGCCAGATACGCAGTATTTT.

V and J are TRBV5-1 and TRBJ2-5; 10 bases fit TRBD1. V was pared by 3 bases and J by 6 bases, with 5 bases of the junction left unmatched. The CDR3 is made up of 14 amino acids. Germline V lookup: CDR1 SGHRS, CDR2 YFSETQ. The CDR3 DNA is TGCGCCAGCAGCTCGGGACAGGGGTGGCAGACCCAGTACTTC. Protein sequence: CASSSGQGWQTQYF. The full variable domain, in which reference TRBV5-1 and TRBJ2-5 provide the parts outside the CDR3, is KAGVTQTPRYLIKTRGQQVTLSCSPISGHRSVSWYQQTPGQGLQFLFEYFSETQRNKGNFPGRFSGRQFSNSRSEMNVSTLELGDSALYLCASSSGQGWQTQYFGPGTRLLVL.

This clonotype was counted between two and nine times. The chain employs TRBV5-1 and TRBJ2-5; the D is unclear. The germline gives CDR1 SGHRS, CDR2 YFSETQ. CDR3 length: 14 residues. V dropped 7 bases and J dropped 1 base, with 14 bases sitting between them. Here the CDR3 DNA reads TGCGCCAGCCGTATATCGGTACGCCAAGAGACCCAGTACTTC. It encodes CASRISVRQETQYF.

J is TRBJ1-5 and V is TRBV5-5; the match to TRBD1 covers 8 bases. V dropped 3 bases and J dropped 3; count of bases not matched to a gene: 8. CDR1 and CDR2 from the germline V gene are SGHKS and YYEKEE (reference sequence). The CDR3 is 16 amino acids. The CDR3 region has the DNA TGTGCCAGCAGCTCGACAGGGGATACGGCCAATCAGCCCCAGCATTTT. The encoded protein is CASSSTGDTANQPQHF.

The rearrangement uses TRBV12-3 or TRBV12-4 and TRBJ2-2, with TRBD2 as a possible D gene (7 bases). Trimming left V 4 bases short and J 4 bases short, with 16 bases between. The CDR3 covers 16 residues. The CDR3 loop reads CASSYASGGRTGELFF. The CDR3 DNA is TGTGCCAGCAGTTATGCCTCCGGGGGGCGCACCGGGGAGCTGTTTTTT.

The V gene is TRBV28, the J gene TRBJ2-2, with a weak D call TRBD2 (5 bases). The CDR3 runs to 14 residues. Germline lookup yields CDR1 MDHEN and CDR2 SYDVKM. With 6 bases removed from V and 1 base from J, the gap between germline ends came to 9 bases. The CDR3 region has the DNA TGTGCCAGCAGGAGAGAGGGGAACACCGGGGAGCTGTTTTTT. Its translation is CASRREGNTGELFF.

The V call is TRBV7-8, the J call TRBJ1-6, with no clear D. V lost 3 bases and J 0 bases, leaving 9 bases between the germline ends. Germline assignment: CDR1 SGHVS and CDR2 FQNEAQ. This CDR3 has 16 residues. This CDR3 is CASSLKLSSYNSPLHF. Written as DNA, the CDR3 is TGTGCCAGCAGCTTGAAGTTAAGCTCCTATAATTCACCCCTCCACTTT. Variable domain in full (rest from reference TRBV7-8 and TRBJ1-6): GAGVSQSPRYKVAKRGQDVALRCDPISGHVSLFWYQQALGQGPEFLTYFQNEAQLDKSGLPSDRFFAERPEGSVSTLKIQRTQQEDSAVYLCASSLKLSSYNSPLHFGNGTRLTVT.

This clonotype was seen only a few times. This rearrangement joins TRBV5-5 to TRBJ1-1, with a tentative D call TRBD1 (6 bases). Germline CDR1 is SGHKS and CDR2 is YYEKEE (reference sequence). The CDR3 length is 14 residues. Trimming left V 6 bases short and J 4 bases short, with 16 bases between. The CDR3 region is CASTLGGGITEAFF. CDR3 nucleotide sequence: TGTGCCAGCACCTTAGGGGGGGGCATCACTGAAGCTTTCTTT.

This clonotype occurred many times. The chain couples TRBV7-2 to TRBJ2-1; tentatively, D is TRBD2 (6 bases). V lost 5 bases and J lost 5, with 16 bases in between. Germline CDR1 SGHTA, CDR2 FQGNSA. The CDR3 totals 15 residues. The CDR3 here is CASSKGLQGNNEQFF. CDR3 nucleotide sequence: TGTGCCAGCAGCAAGGGACTCCAGGGAAACAATGAGCAGTTCTTC.

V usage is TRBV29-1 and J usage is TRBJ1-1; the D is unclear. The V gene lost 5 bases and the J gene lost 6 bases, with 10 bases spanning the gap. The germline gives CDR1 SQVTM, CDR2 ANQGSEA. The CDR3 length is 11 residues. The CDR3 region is CSVSSGAEAFF. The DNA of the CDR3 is TGCAGCGTTTCTTCCGGCGCTGAAGCTTTCTTT.